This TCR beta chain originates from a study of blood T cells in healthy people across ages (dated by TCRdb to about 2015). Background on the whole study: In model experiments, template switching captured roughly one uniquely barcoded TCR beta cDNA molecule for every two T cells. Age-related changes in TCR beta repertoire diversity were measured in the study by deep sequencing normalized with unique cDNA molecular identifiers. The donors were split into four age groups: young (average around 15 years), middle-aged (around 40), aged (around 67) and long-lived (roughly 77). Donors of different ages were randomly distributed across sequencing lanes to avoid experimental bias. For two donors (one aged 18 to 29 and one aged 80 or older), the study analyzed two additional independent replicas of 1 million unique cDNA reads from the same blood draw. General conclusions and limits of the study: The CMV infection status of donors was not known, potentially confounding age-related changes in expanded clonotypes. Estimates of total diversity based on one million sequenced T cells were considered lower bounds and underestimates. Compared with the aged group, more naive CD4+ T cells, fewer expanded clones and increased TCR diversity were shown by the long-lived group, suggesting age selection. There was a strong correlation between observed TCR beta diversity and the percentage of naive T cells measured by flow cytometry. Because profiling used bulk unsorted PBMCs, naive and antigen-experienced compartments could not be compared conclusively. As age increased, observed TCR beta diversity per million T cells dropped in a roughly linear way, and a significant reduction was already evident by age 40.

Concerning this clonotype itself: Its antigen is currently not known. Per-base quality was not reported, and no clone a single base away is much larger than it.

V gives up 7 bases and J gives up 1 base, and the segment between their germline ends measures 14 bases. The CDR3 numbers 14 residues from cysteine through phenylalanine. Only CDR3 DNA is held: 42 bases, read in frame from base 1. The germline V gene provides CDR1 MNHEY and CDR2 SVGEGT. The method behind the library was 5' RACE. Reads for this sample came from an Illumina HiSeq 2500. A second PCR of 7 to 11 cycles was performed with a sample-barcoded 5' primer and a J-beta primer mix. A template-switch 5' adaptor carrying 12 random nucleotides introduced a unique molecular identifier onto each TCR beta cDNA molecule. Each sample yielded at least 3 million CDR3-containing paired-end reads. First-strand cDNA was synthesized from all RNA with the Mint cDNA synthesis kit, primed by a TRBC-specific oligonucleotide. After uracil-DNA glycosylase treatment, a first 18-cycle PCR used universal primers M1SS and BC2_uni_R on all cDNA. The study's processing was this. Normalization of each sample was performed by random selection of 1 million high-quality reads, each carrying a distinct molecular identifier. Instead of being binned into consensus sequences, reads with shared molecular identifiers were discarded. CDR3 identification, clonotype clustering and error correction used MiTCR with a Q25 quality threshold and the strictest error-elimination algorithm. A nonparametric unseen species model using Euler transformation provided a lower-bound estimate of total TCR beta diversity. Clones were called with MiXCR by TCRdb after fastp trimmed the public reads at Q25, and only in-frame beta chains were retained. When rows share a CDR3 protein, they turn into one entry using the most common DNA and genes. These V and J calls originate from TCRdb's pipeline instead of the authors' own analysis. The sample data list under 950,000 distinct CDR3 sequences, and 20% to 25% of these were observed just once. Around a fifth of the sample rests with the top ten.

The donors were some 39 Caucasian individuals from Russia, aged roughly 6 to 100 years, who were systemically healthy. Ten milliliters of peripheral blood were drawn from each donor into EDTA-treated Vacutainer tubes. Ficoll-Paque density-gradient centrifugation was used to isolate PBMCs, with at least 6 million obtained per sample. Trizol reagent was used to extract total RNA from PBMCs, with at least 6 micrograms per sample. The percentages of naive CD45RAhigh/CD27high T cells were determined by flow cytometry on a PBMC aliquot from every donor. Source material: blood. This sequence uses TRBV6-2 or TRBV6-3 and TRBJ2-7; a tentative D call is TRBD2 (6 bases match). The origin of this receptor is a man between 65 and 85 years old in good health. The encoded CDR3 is CASIAANPSYEQYF. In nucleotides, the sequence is TGTGCCAGCATAGCGGCTAACCCTTCCTACGAGCAGTACTTC.